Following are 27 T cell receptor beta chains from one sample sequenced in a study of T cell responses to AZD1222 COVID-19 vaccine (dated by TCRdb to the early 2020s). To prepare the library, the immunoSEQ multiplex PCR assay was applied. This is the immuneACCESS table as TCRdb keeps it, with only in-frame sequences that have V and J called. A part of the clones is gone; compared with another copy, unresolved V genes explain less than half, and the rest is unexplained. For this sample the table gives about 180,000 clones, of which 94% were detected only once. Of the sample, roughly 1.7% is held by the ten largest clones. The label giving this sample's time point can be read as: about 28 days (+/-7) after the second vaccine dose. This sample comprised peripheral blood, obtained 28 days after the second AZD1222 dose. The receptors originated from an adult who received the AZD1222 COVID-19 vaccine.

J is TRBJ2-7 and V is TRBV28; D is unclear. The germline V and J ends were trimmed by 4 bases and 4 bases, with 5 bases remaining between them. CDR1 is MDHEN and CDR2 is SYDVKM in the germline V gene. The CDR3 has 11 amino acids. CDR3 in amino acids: CASSWEYEQYF. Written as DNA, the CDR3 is TGTGCCAGCAGTTGGGAATACGAGCAGTACTTC.

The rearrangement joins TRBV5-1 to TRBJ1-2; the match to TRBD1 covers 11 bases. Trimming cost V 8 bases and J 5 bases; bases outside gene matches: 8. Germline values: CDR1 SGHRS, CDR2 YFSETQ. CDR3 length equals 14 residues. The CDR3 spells CASGDRGDRYGYTF. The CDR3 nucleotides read TGCGCCAGTGGGGACAGGGGGGACCGTTATGGCTACACCTTC.

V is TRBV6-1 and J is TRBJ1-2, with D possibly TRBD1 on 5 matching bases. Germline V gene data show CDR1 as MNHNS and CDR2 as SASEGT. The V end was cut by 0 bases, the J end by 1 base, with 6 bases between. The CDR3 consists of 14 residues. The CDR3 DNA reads TGTGCCAGCAGTGAAGCGGGGGGTAACTATGGCTACACCTTC. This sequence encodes CASSEAGGNYGYTF.

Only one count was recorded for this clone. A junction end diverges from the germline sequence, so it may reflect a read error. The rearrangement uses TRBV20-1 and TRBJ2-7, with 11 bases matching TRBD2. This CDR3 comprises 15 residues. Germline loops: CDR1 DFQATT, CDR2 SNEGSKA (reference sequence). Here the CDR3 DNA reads TGCGGTGCTAGTGCAAAGACTAGCGGGAAGGGCGAGCAGTACTTC. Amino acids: CGASAKTSGKGEQYF.

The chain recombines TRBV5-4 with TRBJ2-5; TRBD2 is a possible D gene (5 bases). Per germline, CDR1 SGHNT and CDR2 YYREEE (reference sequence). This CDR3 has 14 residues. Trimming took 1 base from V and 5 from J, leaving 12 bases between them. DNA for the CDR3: TGTGCCAGCAGCTTGCGATCCTCGGGGGAGACCCAGTACTTC. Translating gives CASSLRSSGETQYF.

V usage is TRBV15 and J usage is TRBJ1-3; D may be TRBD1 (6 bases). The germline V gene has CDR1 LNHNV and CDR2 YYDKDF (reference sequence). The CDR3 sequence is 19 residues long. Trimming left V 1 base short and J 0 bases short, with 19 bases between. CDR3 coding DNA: TGTGCCACCAGCAGAGGGGAGGGACACAGGAGATTCTCTGGAAACACCATATATTTT. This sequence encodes CATSRGEGHRRFSGNTIYF.

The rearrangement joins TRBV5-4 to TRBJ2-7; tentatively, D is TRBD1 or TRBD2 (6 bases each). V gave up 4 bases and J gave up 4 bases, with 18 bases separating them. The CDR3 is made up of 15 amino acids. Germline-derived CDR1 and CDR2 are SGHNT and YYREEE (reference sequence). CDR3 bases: TGTGCCAGCAGCCCGGGGGAGGCAGGGGAATACGAGCAGTACTTC. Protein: CASSPGEAGEYEQYF. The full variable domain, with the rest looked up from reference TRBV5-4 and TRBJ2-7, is ETGVTQSPTHLIKTRGQQVTLRCSSQSGHNTVSWYQQALGQGPQFIFQYYREEENGRGNFPPRFSGLQFPNYSSELNVNALELDDSALYLCASSPGEAGEYEQYFGPGTRLTVT.

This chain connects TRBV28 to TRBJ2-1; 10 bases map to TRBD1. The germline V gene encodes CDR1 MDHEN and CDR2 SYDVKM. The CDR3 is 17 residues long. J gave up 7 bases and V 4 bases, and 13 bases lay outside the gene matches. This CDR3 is CASSSPGGDRGQNEQFF. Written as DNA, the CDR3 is TGTGCCAGCAGTTCCCCCGGGGGCGACAGGGGGCAGAATGAGCAGTTCTTC.

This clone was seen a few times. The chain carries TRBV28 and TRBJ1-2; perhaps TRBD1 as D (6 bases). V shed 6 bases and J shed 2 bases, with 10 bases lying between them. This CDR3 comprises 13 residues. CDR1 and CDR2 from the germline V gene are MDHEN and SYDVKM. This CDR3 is CASRDSGNYGYTF. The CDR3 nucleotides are TGTGCCAGCAGGGACAGCGGGAACTATGGCTACACCTTC.

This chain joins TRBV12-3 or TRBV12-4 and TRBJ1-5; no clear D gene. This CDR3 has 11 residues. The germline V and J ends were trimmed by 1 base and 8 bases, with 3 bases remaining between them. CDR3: CASSLGEPQHF. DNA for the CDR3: TGTGCCAGCAGTTTAGGGGAGCCCCAGCATTTT.

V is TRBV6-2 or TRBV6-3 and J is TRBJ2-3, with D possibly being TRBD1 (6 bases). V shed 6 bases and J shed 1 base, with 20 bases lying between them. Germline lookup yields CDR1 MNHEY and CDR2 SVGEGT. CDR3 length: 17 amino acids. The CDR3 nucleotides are TGTGCCAGCAGCCTACTGGGACCAGGGGCTGGCACAGATACGCAGTATTTT. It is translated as CASSLLGPGAGTDTQYF.

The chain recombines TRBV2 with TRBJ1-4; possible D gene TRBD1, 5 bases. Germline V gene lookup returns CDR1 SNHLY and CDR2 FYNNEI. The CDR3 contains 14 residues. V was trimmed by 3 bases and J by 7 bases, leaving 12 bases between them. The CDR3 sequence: CASSERQGGEKLFF. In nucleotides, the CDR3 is TGTGCCAGCAGTGAGCGGCAGGGTGGTGAAAAACTGTTTTTT.

As DNA, the CDR3 is TGTGCCAGCTTACAGGGTAACACTGAAGCTTTCTTT. Protein sequence: CASLQGNTEAFF. The chain uses TRBV18 and TRBJ1-1; a weak D match, TRBD1 (6 bases). V was clipped by 7 bases and J by 2 bases, with 8 bases between them. This CDR3 contains 12 residues. Germline CDR1 reads KGHSH; CDR2 reads LQKENI.

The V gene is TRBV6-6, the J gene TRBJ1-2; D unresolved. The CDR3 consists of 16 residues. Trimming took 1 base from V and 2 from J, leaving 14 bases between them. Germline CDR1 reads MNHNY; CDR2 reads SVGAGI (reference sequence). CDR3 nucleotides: TGTGCCAGCAGTTACTACCCGGGAGGTCGAAACTATGGCTACACCTTC. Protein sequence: CASSYYPGGRNYGYTF.

In DNA, the CDR3 is TGTGCCAGCAGCGAAACAGGGGAGACCCAGTACTTC. It encodes CASSETGETQYF. This chain joins TRBV9 and TRBJ2-5; D perhaps matches TRBD1 (6 bases). Trimming cost V 3 bases and J 5 bases, with 8 bases left between them. The CDR3 consists of 12 residues. Germline CDR1 reads SGDLS; CDR2 reads YYNGEE.

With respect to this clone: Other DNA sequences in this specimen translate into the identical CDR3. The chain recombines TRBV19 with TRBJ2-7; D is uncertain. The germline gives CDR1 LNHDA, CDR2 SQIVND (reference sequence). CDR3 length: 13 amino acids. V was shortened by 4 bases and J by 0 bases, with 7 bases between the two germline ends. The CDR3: CASSRYSSYEQYF. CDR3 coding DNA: TGTGCCAGTAGTAGGTACAGCTCCTACGAGCAGTACTTC.

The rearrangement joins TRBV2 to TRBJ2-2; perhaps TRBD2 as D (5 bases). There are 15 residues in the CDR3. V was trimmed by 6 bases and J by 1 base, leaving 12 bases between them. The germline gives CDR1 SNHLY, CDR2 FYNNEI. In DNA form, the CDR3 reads TGTGCCAGCAGGGAGTCGCGGGTGAACACCGGGGAGCTGTTTTTT. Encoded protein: CASRESRVNTGELFF.

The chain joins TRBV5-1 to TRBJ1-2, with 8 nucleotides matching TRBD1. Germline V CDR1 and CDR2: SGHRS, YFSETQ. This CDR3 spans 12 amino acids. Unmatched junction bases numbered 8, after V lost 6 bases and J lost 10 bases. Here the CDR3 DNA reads TGCGCCAGCACAGGGGGCGGGTTAGACTACACCTTC. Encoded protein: CASTGGGLDYTF.

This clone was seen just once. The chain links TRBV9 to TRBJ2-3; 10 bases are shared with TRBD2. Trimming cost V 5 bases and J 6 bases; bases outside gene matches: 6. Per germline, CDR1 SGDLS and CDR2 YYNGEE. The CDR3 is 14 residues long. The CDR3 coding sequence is TGTGCCAGCAGTAGAGCGGGAGGGTGGGATACGCAGTATTTT. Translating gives CASSRAGGWDTQYF. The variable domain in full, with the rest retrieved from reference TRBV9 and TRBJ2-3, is DSGVTQTPKHLITATGQRVTLRCSPRSGDLSVYWYQQSLDQGLQFLIQYYNGEERAKGNILERFSAQQFPDLHSELNLSSLELGDSALYFCASSRAGGWDTQYFGPGTRLTVL.

The CDR3 loop is CASSLTSGSNEQFF. The CDR3 region has the DNA TGTGCCAGCAGTTTAACTAGCGGGAGCAATGAGCAGTTCTTC. J is TRBJ2-1 and V is TRBV27; 11 positions agree with TRBD2. J lost 6 bases, V lost 2 bases, and 0 bases had no gene match. Germline V gene sequence: CDR1 MNHEY, CDR2 SMNVEV (reference sequence). The CDR3 is 14 residues long.

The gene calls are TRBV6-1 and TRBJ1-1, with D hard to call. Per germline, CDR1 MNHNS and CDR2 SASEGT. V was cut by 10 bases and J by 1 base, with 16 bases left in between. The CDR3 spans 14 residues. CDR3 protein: CAMSEGVENTEAFF. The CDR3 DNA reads TGTGCCATGAGTGAAGGAGTGGAGAACACTGAAGCTTTCTTT.

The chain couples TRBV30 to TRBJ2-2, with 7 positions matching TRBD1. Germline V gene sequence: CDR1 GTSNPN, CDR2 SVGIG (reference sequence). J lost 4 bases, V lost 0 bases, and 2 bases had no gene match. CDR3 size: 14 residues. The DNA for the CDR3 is TGTGCCTGGAGTGTACCAGGGGGCACCGGGGAGCTGTTTTTT. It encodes CAWSVPGGTGELFF. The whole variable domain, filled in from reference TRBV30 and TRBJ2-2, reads SQTIHQWPATLVQPVGSPLSLECTVEGTSNPNLYWYRQAAGRGLQLLFYSVGIGQISSEVPQNLSASRPQDRQFILSSKKLLLSDSGFYLCAWSVPGGTGELFFGEGSRLTVL.

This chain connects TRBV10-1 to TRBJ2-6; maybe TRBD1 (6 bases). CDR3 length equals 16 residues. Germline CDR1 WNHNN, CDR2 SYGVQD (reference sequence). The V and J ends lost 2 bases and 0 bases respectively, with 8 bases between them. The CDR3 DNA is TGCGCCAGCAGTGAGCCGGACAGCTCTGGGGCCAACGTCCTGACTTTC. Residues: CASSEPDSSGANVLTF.

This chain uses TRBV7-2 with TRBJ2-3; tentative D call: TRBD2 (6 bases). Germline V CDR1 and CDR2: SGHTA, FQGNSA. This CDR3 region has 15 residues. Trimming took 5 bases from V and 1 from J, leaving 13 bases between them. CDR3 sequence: CASSLYGGGTDTQYF. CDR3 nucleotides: TGTGCCAGCAGCCTCTATGGCGGGGGCACAGATACGCAGTATTTT.

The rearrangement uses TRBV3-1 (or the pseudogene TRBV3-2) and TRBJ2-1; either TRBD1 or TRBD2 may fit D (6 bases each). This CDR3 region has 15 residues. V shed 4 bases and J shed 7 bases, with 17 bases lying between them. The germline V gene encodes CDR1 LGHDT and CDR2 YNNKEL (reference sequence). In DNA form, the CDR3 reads TGTGCCAGCAGCCGAGGAGGGGGGTCGGTGAATGAGCAGTTCTTC. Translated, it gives CASSRGGGSVNEQFF.

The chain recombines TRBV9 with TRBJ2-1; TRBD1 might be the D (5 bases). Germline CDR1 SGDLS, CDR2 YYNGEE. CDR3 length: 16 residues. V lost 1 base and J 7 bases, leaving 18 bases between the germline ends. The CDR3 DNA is TGTGCCAGCAGCGTACAAATTGGGGCAGAAACTAATGAGCAGTTCTTC. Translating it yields CASSVQIGAETNEQFF.

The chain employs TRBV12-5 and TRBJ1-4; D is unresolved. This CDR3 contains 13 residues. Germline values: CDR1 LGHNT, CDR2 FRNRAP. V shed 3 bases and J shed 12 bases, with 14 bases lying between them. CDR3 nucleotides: TGTGCTAGTGGTTTTTTAGGGTCAGGCCAACTGTTTTTT. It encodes CASGFLGSGQLFF. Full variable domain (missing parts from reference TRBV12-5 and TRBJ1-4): DARVTQTPRHKVTEMGQEVTMRCQPILGHNTVFWYRQTMMQGLELLAYFRNRAPLDDSGMPKDRFSAEMPDATLATLKIQPSEPRDSAVYFCASGFLGSGQLFFGSGTQLSVL.